The sample holds a few counts of the clone carrying this T cell receptor beta chain. Its antigen remains unknown. As every portion of the isolated RNA was reverse transcribed, the sequencing read expressed TCRB transcripts. An average approximately 4 million reads came from naive, central memory and regulatory T cell samples. The table came from immunoSEQ multiplex PCR; TCRdb's copy has only in-frame clones and leaves some out. This table has 620,000 or so clones, roughly 15% appearing once. The data are from a study of beta chain features in type 1 diabetes. The study, taken as a whole, reports: There was a moderate but significant shortening of TCRB CDR3s in all four CD4+ subsets of Type 1 diabetes patients.

The origin of this receptor is a man between 18 and 29 years old in good health. Material: naive CD4+ T cells from blood.

As DNA, the CDR3 is TGTGCCAGCAGCCGAAGGGCGGGAGCAGCAGATACGCAGTATTTT. Encoded protein: CASSRRAGAADTQYF. The V call is TRBV5-4, the J call TRBJ2-3; 7 nucleotides agree with TRBD2. CDR3 length equals 15 residues. V lost 4 bases to trimming and J lost 4 bases; unmatched junction nucleotides: 9. Germline V CDR1 and CDR2: SGHNT, YYREEE (reference sequence).